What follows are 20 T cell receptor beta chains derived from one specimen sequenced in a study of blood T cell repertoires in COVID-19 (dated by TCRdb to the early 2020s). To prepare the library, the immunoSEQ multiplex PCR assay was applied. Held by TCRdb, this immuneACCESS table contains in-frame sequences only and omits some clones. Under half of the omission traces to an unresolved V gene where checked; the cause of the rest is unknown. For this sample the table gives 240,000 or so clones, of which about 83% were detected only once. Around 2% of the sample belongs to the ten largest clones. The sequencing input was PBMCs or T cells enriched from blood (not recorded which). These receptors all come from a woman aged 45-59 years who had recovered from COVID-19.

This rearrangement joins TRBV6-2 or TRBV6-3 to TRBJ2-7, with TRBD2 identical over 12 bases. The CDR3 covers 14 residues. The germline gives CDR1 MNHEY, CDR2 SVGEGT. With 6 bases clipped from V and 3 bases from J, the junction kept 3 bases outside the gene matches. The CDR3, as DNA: TGTGCCAGCAGCCCACTAGCGGGAGGCTACGAGCAGTACTTC. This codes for CASSPLAGGYEQYF.

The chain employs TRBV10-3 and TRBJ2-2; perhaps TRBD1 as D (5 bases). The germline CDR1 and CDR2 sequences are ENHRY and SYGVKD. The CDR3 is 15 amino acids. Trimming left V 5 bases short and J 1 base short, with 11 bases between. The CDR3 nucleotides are TGTGCCATCAGTACCCAGCAGGGGAACACCGGGGAGCTGTTTTTT. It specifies CAISTQQGNTGELFF.

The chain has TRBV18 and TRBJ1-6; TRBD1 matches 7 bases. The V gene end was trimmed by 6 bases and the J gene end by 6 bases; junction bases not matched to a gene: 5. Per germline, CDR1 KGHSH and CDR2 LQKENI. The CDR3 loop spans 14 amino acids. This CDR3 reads CASSDRVVNSPLHF. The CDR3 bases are TGTGCCAGCTCTGACAGGGTAGTTAATTCACCCCTCCACTTT.

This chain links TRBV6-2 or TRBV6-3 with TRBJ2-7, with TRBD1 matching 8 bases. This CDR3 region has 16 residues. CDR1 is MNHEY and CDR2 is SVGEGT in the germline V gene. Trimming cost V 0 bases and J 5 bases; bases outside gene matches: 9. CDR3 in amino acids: CASSYSRTGKYNEQYF. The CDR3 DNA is TGTGCCAGCAGTTACTCGCGGACAGGGAAGTATAACGAGCAGTACTTC.

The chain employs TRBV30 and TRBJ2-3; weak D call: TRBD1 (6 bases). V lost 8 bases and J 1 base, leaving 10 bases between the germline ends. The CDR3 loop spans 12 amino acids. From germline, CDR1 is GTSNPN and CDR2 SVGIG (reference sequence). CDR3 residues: CARNRGTDTQYF. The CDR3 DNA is TGTGCCAGAAACAGGGGCACAGATACGCAGTATTTT. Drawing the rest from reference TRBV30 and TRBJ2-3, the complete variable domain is SQTIHQWPATLVQPVGSPLSLECTVEGTSNPNLYWYRQAAGRGLQLLFYSVGIGQISSEVPQNLSASRPQDRQFILSSKKLLLSDSGFYLCARNRGTDTQYFGPGTRLTVL.

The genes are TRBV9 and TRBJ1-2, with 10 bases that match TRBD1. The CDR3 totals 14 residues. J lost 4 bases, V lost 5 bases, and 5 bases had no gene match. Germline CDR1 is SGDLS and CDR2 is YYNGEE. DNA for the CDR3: TGTGCCAGCAGGCGACAGGGGGCGGGCTATGGCTACACCTTC. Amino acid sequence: CASRRQGAGYGYTF.

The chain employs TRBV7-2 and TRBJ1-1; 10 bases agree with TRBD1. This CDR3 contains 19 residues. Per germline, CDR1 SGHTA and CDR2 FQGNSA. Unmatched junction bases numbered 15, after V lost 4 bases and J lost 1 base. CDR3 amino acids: CASSSEFLGTGESNTEAFF. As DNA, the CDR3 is TGTGCCAGCAGCTCCGAGTTTCTAGGGACAGGGGAGTCGAACACTGAAGCTTTCTTT.

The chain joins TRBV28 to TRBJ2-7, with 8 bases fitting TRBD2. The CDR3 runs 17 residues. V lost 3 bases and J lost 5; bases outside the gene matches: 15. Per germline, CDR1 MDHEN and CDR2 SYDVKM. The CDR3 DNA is TGTGCCAGCAGTTTTTGGACCGGGCTAGCGGGCTTCGACGAGCAGTACTTC. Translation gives CASSFWTGLAGFDEQYF.

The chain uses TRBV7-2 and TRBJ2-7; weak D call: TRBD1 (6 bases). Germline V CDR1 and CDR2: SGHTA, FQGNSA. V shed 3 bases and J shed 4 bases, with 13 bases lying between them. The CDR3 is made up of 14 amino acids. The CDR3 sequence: CASSFAGDKYEQYF. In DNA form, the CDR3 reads TGTGCCAGCAGCTTTGCAGGGGATAAGTACGAGCAGTACTTC.

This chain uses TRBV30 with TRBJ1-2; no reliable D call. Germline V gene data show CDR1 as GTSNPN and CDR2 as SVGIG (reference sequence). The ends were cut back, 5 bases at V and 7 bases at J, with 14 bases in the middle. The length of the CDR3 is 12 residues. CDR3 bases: TGTGCCTGGGTACAGACCTTACTTGGCTACACCTTC. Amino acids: CAWVQTLLGYTF. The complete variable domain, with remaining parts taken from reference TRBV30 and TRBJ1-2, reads SQTIHQWPATLVQPVGSPLSLECTVEGTSNPNLYWYRQAAGRGLQLLFYSVGIGQISSEVPQNLSASRPQDRQFILSSKKLLLSDSGFYLCAWVQTLLGYTFGSGTRLTVV.

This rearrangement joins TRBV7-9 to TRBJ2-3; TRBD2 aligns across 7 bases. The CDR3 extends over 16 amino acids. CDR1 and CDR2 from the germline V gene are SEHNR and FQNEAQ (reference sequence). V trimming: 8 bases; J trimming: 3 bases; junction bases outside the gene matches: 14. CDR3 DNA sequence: TGTGCCAGCCCCTTAACGGCGGGAGCTAGGACAGATACGCAGTATTTT. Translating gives CASPLTAGARTDTQYF.

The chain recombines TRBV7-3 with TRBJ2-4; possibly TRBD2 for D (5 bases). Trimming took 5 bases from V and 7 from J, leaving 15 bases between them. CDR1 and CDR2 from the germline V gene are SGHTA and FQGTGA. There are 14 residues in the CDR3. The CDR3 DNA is TGTGCCAGCAGCCCCTCCGAGGAGGTCAACATTCAGTACTTC. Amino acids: CASSPSEEVNIQYF.

The CDR3 reads CASRISGGETQYF. The CDR3 DNA sequence: TGTGCCAGTCGAATTAGCGGGGGAGAGACCCAGTACTTC. The rearrangement links TRBV19 to TRBJ2-5; TRBD2 agrees at 9 bases. The CDR3 covers 13 residues. Per germline, CDR1 LNHDA and CDR2 SQIVND (reference sequence). V lost 8 bases, J lost 4 bases, and 5 bases stayed unmatched.

The DNA of the CDR3 is TGTGCCAGCAGCTTAGCCTTGGACAGGGTTAGAGGCGAGCAGTACTTC. It translates to CASSLALDRVRGEQYF. V gene TRBV7-9 combines with J gene TRBJ2-7; TRBD1 matches at 8 bases. The CDR3 loop spans 16 amino acids. Per germline, CDR1 SEHNR and CDR2 FQNEAQ (reference sequence). V trimming: 0 bases; J trimming: 6 bases; junction bases outside the gene matches: 10.

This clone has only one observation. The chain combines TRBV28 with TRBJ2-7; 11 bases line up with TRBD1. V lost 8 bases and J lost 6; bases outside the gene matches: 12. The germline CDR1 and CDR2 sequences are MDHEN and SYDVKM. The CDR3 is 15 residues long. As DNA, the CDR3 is TGTGCCAGCGGTGCGGACAGGGGGCGAATTGGCGAGCAGTACTTC. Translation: CASGADRGRIGEQYF. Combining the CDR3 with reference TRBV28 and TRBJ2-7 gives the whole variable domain DVKVTQSSRYLVKRTGEKVFLECVQDMDHENMFWYRQDPGLGLRLIYFSYDVKMKEKGDIPEGYSVSREKKERFSLILESASTNQTSMYLCASGADRGRIGEQYFGPGTRLTVT.

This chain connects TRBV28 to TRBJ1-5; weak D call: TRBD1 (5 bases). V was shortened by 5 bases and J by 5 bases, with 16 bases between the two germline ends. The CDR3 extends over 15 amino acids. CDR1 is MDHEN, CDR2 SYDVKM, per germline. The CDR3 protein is CASSPSRWGDQPQHF. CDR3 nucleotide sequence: TGTGCCAGCAGTCCCTCGCGGTGGGGGGATCAGCCCCAGCATTTT. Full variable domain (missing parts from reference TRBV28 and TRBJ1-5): DVKVTQSSRYLVKRTGEKVFLECVQDMDHENMFWYRQDPGLGLRLIYFSYDVKMKEKGDIPEGYSVSREKKERFSLILESASTNQTSMYLCASSPSRWGDQPQHFGDGTRLSIL.

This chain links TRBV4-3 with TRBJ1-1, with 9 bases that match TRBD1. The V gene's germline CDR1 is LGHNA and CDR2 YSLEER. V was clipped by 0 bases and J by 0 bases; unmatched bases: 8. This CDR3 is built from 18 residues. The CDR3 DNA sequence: TGCGCCAGCAGCCAAGATCTATTAGGACAGGGGATGAACACTGAAGCTTTCTTT. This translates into CASSQDLLGQGMNTEAFF.

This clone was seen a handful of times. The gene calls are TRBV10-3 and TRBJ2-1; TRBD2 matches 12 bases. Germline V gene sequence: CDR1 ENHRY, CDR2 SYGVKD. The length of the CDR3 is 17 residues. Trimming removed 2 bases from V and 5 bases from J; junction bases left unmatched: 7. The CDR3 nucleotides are TGTGCCATCAGTGAGAGCTCACTAGCGGGAGGAGACAATGAGCAGTTCTTC. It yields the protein CAISESSLAGGDNEQFF.

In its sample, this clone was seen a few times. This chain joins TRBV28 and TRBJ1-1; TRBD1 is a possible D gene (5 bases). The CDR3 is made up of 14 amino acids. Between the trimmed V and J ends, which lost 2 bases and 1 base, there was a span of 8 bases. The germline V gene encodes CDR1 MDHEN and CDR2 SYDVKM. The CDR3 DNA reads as TGTGCCAGCAGTTTAACAGGAAAGAACACTGAAGCTTTCTTT. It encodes CASSLTGKNTEAFF.

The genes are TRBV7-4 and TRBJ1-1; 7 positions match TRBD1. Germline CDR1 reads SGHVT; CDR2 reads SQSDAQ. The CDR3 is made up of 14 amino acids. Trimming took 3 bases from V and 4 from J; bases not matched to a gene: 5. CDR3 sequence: CASSLTGCATEAFF. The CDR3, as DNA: TGTGCCAGCAGCTTGACAGGGTGTGCCACTGAAGCTTTCTTT. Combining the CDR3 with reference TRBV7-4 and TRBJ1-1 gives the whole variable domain GAGVSQSPRYKVAKRGRDVALRCDSISGHVTLYWYRQTLGQGSEVLTYSQSDAQRDKSGRPSGRFSAERPERSVSTLKIQRTEQGDSAVYLCASSLTGCATEAFFGQGTRLTVV.